This T cell receptor (beta chain) was recorded in a study of blood T cell repertoires in COVID-19. Authors' processing steps: For nucleated cells, counts were estimated from reference gene primer amplification. Profiled with immunoSEQ multiplex PCR; TCRdb holds only in-frame clones, not every one. The V and J calls and clone size are taken from that table; D and trimming were inferred from the DNA. The sample lists more than 200,000 clones; around 86% were seen once. The CDR3 runs 14 residues. The germline gives CDR1 ENHRY, CDR2 SYGVKD. V gave up 6 bases and J gave up 5 bases, with 16 bases separating them. Cohorts were determined from participant-reported clinical history.

Sequenced sample: PBMCs or T cells enriched from blood (not recorded which). The TCR was taken from a woman between 45 and 65 years old who had recovered from COVID-19. This chain connects TRBV10-3 to TRBJ2-5; a possible D gene is TRBD2 (5 bases). CDR3 in amino acids: CAIRDPEDPETQYF. The CDR3 nucleotides are TGTGCCATCAGGGACCCGGAGGATCCTGAGACCCAGTACTTC.